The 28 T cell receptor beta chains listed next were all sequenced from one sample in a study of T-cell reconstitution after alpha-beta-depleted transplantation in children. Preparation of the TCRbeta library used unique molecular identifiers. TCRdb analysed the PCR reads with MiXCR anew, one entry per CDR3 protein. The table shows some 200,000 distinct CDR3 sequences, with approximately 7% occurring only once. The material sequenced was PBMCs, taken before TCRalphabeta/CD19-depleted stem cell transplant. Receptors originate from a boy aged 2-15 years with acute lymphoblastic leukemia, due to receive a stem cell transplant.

CDR3 region: CSVDLIGRDPDYGYTF. The DNA of the CDR3 is TGCAGCGTTGACCTAATTGGCAGGGACCCAGACTATGGCTACACCTTC. The V and J genes are TRBV29-1 and TRBJ1-2, with D perhaps matching TRBD1 (5 bases). CDR1 and CDR2 from the germline V gene are SQVTM and ANQGSEA. Deletions cut 3 bases from V and 3 bases from J, with 20 bases between. The CDR3 is 16 amino acids.

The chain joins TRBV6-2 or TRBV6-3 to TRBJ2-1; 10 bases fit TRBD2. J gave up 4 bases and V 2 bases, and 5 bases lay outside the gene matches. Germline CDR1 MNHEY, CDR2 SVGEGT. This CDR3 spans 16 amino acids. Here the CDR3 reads CASSYPSGRGYNEQFF. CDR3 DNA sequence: TGTGCCAGCAGTTACCCGAGCGGGAGGGGTTACAATGAGCAGTTCTTC.

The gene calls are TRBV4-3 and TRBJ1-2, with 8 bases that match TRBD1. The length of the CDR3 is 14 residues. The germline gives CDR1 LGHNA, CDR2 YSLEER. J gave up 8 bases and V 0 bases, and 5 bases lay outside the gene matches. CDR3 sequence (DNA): TGCGCCAGCAGCCAAGATGGCAGGGGGCGGGGCTACACCTTC. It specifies CASSQDGRGRGYTF.

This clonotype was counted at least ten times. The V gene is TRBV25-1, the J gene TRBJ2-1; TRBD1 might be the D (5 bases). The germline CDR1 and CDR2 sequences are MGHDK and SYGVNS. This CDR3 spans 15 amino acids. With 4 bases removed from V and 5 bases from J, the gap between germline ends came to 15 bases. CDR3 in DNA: TGTGCCAGCAGTGGAGTATCGACAGAAGACAATGAGCAGTTCTTC. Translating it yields CASSGVSTEDNEQFF.

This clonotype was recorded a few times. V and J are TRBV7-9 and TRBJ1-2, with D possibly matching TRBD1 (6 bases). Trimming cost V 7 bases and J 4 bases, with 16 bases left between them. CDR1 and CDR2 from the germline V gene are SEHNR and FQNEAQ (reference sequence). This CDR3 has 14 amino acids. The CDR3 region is CASNSLTGGYGYTF. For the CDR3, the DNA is TGTGCCAGCAACTCTCTGACAGGAGGCTATGGCTACACCTTC.

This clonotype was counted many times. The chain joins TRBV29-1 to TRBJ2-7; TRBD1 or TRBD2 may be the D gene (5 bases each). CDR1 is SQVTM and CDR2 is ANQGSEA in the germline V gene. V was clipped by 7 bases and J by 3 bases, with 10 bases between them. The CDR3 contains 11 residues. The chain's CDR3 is CSAGDGYEQYF. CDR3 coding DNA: TGCAGCGCTGGGGACGGCTACGAGCAGTACTTC.

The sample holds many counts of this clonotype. CDR3 sequence reads: CASTGRSNTGELFF. The CDR3 DNA reads TGTGCCAGCACGGGCAGGTCGAACACCGGGGAGCTGTTTTTT. The V gene is TRBV2, the J gene TRBJ2-2; D gene unclear. In germline, CDR1 is SNHLY, CDR2 FYNNEI. CDR3 length: 14 residues. V was clipped by 7 bases and J by 0 bases, with 9 bases between them.

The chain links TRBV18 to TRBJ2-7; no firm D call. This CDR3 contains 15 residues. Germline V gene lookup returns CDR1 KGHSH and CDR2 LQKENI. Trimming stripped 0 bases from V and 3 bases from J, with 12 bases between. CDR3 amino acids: CASSPPYSGYYEQYF. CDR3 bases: TGTGCCAGCTCACCACCGTACAGTGGATACTACGAGCAGTACTTC.

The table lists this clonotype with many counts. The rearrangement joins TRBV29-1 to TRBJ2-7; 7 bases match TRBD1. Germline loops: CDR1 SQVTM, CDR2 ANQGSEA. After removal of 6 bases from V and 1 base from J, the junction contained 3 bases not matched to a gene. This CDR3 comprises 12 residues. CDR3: CSVRQGSYEQYF. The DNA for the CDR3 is TGCAGCGTCCGACAGGGATCCTACGAGCAGTACTTC.

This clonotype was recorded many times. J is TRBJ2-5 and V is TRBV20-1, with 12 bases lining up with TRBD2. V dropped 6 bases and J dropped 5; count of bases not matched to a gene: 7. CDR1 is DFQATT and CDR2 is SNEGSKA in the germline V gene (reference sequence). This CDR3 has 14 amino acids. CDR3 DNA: TGCAGTGCACGAGGACTAGCGGGAATCGAGACCCAGTACTTC. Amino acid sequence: CSARGLAGIETQYF.

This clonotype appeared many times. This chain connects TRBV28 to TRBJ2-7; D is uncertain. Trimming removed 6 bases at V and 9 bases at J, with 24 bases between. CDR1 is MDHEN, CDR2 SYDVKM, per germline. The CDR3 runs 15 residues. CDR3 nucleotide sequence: TGTGCCAGCAGCCCCCCCGGAACCTACCTACGTGGGCAGTACTTC. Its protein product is CASSPPGTYLRGQYF.

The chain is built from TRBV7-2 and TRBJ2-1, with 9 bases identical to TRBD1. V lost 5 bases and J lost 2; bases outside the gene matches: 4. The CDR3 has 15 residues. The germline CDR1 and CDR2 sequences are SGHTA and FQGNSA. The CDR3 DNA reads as TGTGCCAGCAGCGCGGACAGGGGAACCTACAATGAGCAGTTCTTC. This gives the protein CASSADRGTYNEQFF.

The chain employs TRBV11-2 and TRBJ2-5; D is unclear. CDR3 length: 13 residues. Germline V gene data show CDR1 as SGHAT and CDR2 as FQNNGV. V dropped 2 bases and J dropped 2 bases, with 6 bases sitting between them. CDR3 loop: CASSLHLQETQYF. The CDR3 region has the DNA TGTGCCAGCAGCTTACACCTACAAGAGACCCAGTACTTC.

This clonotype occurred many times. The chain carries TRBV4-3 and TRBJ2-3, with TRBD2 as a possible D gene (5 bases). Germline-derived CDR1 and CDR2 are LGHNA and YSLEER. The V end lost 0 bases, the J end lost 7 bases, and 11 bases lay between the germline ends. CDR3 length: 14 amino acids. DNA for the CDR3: TGCGCCAGCAGCCAAGATCCTCGGGGAAATACGCAGTATTTT. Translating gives CASSQDPRGNTQYF.

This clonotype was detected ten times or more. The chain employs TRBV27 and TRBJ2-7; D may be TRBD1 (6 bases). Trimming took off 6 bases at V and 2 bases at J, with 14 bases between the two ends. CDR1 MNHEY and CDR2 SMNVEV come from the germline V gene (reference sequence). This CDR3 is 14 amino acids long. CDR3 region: CASRAGVGTYEQYF. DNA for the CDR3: TGTGCCAGCAGGGCAGGGGTTGGGACCTACGAGCAGTACTTC.

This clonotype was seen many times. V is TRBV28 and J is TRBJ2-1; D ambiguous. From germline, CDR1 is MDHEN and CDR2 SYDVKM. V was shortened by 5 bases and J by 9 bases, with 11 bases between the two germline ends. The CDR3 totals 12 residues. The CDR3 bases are TGTGCCAGCAGTGCCCCGTGGGGTGAGCAGTTCTTC. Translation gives CASSAPWGEQFF.

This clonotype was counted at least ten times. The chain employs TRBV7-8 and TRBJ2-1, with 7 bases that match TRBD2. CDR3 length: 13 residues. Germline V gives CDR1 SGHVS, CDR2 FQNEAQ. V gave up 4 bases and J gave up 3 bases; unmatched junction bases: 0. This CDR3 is CASSWTSYNEQFF. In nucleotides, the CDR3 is TGTGCCAGCAGCTGGACTAGCTACAATGAGCAGTTCTTC.

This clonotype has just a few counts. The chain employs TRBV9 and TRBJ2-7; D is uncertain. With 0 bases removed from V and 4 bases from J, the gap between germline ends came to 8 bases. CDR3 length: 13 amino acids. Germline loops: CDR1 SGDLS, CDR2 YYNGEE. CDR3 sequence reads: CASSVDGFYEQYF. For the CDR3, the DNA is TGTGCCAGCAGCGTAGACGGGTTTTACGAGCAGTACTTC.

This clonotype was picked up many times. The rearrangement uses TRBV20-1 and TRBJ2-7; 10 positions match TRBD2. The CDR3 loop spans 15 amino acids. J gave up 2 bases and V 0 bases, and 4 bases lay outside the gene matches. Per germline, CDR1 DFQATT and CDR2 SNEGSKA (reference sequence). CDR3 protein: CSARDVAGGPYEQYF. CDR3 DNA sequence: TGCAGTGCTAGAGACGTAGCGGGAGGCCCCTACGAGCAGTACTTC.

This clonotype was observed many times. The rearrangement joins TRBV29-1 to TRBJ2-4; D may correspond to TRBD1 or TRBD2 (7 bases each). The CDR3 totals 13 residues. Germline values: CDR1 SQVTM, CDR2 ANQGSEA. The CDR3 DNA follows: TGCAGTGCTACCAGGGGGGGAGCGGACATTCAGTACTTC. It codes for CSATRGGADIQYF.

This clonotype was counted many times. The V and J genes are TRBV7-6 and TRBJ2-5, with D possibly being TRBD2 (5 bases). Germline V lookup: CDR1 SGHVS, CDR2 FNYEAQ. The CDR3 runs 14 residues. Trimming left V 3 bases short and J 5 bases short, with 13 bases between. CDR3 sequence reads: CASSFDPAAETQYF. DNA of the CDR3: TGTGCCAGCAGCTTCGACCCAGCGGCGGAGACCCAGTACTTC.

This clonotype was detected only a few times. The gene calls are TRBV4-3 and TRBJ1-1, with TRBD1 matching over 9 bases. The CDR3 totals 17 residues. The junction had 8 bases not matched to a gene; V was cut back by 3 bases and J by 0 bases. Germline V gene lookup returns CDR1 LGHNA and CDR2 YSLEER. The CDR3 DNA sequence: TGCGCCAGCAGCCAGTTTACTGGACAGGGGATGAACACTGAAGCTTTCTTT. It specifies CASSQFTGQGMNTEAFF.

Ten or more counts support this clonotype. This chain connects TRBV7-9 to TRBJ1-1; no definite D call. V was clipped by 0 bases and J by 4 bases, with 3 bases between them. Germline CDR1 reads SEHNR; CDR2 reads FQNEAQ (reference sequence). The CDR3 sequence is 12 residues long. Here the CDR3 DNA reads TGTGCCAGCAGCTTAGCGCTCACTGAAGCTTTCTTT. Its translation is CASSLALTEAFF.

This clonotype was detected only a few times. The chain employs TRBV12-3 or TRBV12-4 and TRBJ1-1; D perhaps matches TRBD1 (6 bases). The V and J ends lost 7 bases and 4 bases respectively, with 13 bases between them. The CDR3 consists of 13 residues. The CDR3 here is CASTRGGVTEAFF. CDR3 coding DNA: TGTGCCAGCACTAGGGGGGGAGTCACTGAAGCTTTCTTT.

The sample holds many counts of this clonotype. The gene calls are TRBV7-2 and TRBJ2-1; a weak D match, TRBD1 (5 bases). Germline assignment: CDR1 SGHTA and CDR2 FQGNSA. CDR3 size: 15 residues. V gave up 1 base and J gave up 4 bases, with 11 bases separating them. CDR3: CASSLEEGDYNEQFF. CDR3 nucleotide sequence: TGTGCCAGCAGCTTAGAAGAAGGGGATTACAATGAGCAGTTCTTC.

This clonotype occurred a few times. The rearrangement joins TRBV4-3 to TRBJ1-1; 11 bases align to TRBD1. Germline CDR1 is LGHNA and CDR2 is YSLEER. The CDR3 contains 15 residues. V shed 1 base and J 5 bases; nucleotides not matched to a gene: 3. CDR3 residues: CASSQGTGGYTEAFF. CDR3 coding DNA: TGCGCCAGCAGCCAAGGGACAGGGGGCTATACTGAAGCTTTCTTT.

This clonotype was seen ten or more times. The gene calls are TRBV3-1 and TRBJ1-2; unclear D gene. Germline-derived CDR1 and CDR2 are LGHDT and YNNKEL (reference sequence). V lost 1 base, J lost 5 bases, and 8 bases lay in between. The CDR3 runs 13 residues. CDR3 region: CASSQVAGYGYTF. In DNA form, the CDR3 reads TGTGCCAGCAGCCAAGTGGCGGGGTATGGCTACACCTTC.

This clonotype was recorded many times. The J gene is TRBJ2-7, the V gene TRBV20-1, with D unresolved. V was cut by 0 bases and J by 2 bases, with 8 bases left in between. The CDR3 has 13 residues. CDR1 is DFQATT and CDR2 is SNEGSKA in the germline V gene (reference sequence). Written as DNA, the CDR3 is TGCAGTGCTAGAGATACCCGGACCTACGAGCAGTACTTC. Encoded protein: CSARDTRTYEQYF.